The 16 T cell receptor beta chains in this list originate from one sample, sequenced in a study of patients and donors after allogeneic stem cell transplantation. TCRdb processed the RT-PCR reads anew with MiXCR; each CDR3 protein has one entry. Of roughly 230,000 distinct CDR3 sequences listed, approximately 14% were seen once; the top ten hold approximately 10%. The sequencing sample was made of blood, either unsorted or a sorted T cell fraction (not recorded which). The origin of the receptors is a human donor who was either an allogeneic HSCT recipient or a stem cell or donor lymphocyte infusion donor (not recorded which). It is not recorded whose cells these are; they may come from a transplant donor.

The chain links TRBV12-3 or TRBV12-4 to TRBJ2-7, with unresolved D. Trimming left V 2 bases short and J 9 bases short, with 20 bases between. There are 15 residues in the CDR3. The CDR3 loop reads CASSLRAGNFLWQYF. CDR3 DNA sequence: TGTGCCAGCAGTTTACGGGCAGGTAACTTTCTGTGGCAGTACTTC.

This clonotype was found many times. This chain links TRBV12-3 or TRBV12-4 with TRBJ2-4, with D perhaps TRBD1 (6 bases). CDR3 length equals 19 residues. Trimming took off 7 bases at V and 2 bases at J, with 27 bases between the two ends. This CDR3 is CASTPWGIGQFSPKNIQYF. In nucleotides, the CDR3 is TGTGCCAGCACCCCTTGGGGCATCGGACAGTTTTCTCCCAAAAACATTCAGTACTTC.

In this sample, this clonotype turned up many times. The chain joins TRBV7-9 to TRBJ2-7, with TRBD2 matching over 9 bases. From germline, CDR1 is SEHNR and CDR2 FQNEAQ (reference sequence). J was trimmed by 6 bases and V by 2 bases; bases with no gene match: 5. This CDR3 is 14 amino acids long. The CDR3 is CASSLPGTSSEQYF. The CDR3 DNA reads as TGTGCCAGCAGCTTACCCGGGACTAGCTCCGAGCAGTACTTC.

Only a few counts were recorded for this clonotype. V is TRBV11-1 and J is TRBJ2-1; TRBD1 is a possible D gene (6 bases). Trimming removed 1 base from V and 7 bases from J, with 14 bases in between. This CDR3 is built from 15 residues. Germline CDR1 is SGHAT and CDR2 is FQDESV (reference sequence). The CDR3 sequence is CASSLDGFTGNEQFF. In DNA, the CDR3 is TGTGCCAGCAGCTTAGATGGGTTCACAGGGAATGAGCAGTTCTTC.

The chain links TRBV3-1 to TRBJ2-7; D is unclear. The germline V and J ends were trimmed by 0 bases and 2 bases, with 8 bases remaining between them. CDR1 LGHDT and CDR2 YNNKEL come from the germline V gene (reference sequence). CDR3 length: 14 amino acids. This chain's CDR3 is CASSQDTATYEQYF. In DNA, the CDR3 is TGTGCCAGCAGCCAAGATACTGCAACCTACGAGCAGTACTTC.

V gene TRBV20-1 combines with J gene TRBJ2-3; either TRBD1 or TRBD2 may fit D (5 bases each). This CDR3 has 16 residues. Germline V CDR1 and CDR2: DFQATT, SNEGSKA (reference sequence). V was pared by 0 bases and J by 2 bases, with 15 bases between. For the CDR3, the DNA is TGCAGTGCTAGAGATCCCCCGGGGCGTTCCACAGATACGCAGTATTTT. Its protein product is CSARDPPGRSTDTQYF.

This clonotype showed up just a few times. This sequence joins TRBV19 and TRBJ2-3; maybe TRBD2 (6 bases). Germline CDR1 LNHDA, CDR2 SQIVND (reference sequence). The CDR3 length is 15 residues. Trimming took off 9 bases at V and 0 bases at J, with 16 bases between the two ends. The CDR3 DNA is TGTGCCAGCCGCGGGGTGGGGGGAAGCACAGATACGCAGTATTTT. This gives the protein CASRGVGGSTDTQYF.

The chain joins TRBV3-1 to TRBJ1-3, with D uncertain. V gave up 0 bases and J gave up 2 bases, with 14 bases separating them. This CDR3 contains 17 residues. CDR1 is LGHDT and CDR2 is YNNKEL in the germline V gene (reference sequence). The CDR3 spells CASSQDGRVAPGNTIYF. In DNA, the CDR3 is TGTGCCAGCAGCCAAGACGGGCGGGTTGCGCCTGGAAACACCATATATTTT.

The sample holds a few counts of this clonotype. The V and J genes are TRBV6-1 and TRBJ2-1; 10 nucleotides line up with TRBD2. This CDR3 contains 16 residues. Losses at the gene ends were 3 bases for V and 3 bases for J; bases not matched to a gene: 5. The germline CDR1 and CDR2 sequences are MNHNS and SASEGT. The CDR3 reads CASSDSAGGDYNEQFF. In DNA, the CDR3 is TGTGCCAGCAGTGACTCAGCGGGGGGGGACTACAATGAGCAGTTCTTC.

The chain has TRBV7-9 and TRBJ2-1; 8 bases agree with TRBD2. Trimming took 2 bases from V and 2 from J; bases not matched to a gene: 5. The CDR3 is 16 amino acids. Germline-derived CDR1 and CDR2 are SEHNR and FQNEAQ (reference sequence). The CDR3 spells CASSLSRLATYNEQFF. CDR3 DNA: TGTGCCAGCAGCTTATCCCGACTAGCGACCTACAATGAGCAGTTCTTC.

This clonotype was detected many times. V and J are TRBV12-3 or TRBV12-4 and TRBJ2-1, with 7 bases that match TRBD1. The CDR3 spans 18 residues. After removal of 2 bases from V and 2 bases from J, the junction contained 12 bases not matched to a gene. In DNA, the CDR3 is TGTGCCAGCAGTTTAAGGGGAACGACAGGGTCGGCCTACAATGAGCAGTTCTTC. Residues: CASSLRGTTGSAYNEQFF.

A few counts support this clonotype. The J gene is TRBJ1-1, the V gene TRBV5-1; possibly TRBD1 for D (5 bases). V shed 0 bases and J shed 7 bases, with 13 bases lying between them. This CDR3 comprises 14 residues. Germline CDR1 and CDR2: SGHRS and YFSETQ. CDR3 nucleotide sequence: TGCGCCAGCAGCTTGGAGGGGCTCCTGGTTGAAGCTTTCTTT. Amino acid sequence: CASSLEGLLVEAFF.

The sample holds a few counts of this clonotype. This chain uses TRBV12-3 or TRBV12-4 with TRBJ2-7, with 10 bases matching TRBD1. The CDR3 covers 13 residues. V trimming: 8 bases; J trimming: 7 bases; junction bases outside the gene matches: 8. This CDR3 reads CASWRQGADEQYF. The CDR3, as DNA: TGTGCCAGCTGGAGACAGGGGGCTGATGAGCAGTACTTC.

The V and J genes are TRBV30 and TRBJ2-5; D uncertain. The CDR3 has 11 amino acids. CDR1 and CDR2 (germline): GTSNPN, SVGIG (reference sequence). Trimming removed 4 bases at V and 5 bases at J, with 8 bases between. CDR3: CAWTGRETQYF. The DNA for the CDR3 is TGTGCCTGGACGGGTCGGGAGACCCAGTACTTC.

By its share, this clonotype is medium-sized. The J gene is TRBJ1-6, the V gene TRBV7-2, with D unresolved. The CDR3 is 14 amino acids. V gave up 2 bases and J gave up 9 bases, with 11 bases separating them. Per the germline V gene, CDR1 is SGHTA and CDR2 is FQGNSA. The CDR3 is CASSLRWSTSPLHF. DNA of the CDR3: TGTGCCAGCAGCTTACGATGGTCGACTTCACCCCTCCACTTT.

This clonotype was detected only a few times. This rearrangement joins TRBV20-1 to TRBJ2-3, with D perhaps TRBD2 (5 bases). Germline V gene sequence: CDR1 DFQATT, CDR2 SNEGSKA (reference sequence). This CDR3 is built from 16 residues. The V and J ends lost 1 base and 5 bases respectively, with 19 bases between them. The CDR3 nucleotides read TGCAGTGCTAGAGTACGGGCCAGGAGGAAGGGAGATACGCAGTATTTT. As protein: CSARVRARRKGDTQYF.